A single sample gave rise to the 30 T cell receptor beta chains below, sequenced in a study of CD8 T cells in ankylosing spondylitis. TCRdb used MiXCR to reprocess the 5' RACE reads, holding one entry per CDR3 protein. The table has 250,000 or so distinct CDR3 sequences, roughly 10% seen once; the top ten hold 6% to 7.5%. The sequencing input was blood, either unsorted or a sorted T cell fraction (not recorded which). The receptors shown here come from a male donor with ankylosing spondylitis or in good health (not recorded which).

The table lists this clonotype with many counts. The V and J genes are TRBV7-2 and TRBJ2-5; weak D call: TRBD2 (5 bases). From germline, CDR1 is SGHTA and CDR2 FQGNSA. CDR3 length: 13 amino acids. The V and J ends lost 5 bases and 4 bases respectively, with 11 bases between them. CDR3 DNA sequence: TGTGCCAGCAGCAACTCCGGACTAGAGACCCAGTACTTC. Its translation: CASSNSGLETQYF.

The chain employs TRBV5-3 and TRBJ2-3, with TRBD2 matching over 9 bases. TRBV5-3 is an open reading frame, and its role is uncertain. This CDR3 is built from 19 residues. V lost 9 bases, J lost 1 base, and 21 bases stayed unmatched. Written as DNA, the CDR3 is TGTGCCATGGGCTTGGGGCTAGCGGGGAGCCGCCCTGGCACAGATACGCAGTATTTT. Translation gives CAMGLGLAGSRPGTDTQYF.

The J gene is TRBJ1-2, the V gene TRBV11-1; D uncertain. V lost 4 bases, J lost 8 bases, and 14 bases lay in between. The CDR3 has 13 amino acids. Germline values: CDR1 SGHAT, CDR2 FQDESV (reference sequence). The CDR3 nucleotides read TGTGCCAGCAGCTCCTACAAAGATGGAGGCTACACCTTC. Its translation: CASSSYKDGGYTF.

This clonotype was detected many times. The genes are TRBV4-2 and TRBJ1-6, with D tentatively TRBD1 (5 bases). Trimming pared 7 bases from V and 7 bases from J, leaving 17 bases between. This CDR3 has 15 residues. Germline V lookup: CDR1 LGHNA, CDR2 YNFKEQ. The CDR3 bases are TGTGCCAGCACCACCAACGCAGGGTTGAATTCACCCCTCCACTTT. This translates into CASTTNAGLNSPLHF.

This clonotype was seen at least ten times. This chain connects TRBV10-3 to TRBJ2-1; the D is unclear. The V and J ends lost 5 bases and 12 bases respectively, with 11 bases between them. The CDR3 loop spans 11 amino acids. Germline V lookup: CDR1 ENHRY, CDR2 SYGVKD. The CDR3 nucleotides read TGTGCCATCAGTCTGGGGTCCGGGCAGTTCTTC. It translates to CAISLGSGQFF.

The DNA of the CDR3 is TGCAGTGCTCCCACCCTTCGACTAGCGGGGGGAACAACTAGCACAGATACGCAGTATTTT. It translates to CSAPTLRLAGGTTSTDTQYF. The rearrangement joins TRBV20-1 to TRBJ2-3; 13 bases map to TRBD2. The CDR3 totals 20 residues. CDR1 and CDR2 (germline): DFQATT, SNEGSKA (reference sequence). The V and J ends lost 5 bases and 0 bases, in that order; junction bases with no gene match: 17.

J is TRBJ2-7 and V is TRBV5-1; 7 bases align to TRBD1. CDR3 size: 14 residues. The germline V gene encodes CDR1 SGHRS and CDR2 YFSETQ. Trimming took 4 bases from V and 4 from J; bases not matched to a gene: 8. CDR3 amino acids: CASSSSGQNYEQYF. The CDR3 region has the DNA TGCGCCAGCAGCAGTTCGGGACAGAATTACGAGCAGTACTTC.

This rearrangement joins TRBV6-1 to TRBJ2-6; 7 positions agree with TRBD1. V lost 2 bases, J lost 0 bases, and 7 bases stayed unmatched. The germline V gene encodes CDR1 MNHNS and CDR2 SASEGT. This CDR3 region has 18 residues. The CDR3 loop is CASSEPGHRGSGANVLTF. The CDR3 bases are TGTGCCAGCAGTGAACCGGGTCACAGGGGCTCTGGGGCCAACGTCCTGACTTTC.

This clonotype occurred many times. The V gene is TRBV12-3 or TRBV12-4, the J gene TRBJ1-1; TRBD1 matches at 7 bases. J was trimmed by 1 base and V by 6 bases; bases with no gene match: 5. This CDR3 contains 14 residues. Here the CDR3 reads CASSLRGKNTEAFF. The CDR3 coding sequence is TGTGCCAGCAGCCTCAGGGGGAAGAACACTGAAGCTTTCTTT.

This chain uses TRBV12-5 with TRBJ1-2; D ambiguous. V gave up 6 bases and J gave up 5 bases, with 19 bases separating them. CDR1 and CDR2 (germline): LGHNT, FRNRAP. The CDR3 length is 15 residues. In nucleotides, the CDR3 is TGTGCTAGTGGCCCTGCTAATCTCTCGGAGTATGGCTACACCTTC. This translates into CASGPANLSEYGYTF.

A few counts support this clonotype. The rearrangement uses TRBV5-5 and TRBJ2-2; D is unresolved. Germline V lookup: CDR1 SGHKS, CDR2 YYEKEE (reference sequence). The V end lost 0 bases, the J end lost 1 base, and 7 bases lay between the germline ends. This CDR3 spans 15 amino acids. DNA of the CDR3: TGTGCCAGCAGCTTGGTGCAGAAGAACACCGGGGAGCTGTTTTTT. This translates into CASSLVQKNTGELFF.

This clonotype appeared many times. The V call is TRBV5-1, the J call TRBJ2-5; D gene ambiguous. Trimming took off 4 bases at V and 4 bases at J, with 8 bases between the two ends. CDR1 and CDR2 (germline): SGHRS, YFSETQ. The CDR3 has 12 amino acids. As DNA, the CDR3 is TGCGCCAGCAGCCGGCCAGCAGAGACCCAGTACTTC. It yields the protein CASSRPAETQYF.

This clonotype appeared many times. The chain recombines TRBV6-1 with TRBJ2-3; 10 bases map to TRBD2. Germline V gene data show CDR1 as MNHNS and CDR2 as SASEGT. Trimming took 8 bases from V and 4 from J; bases not matched to a gene: 12. There are 16 residues in the CDR3. The CDR3 region is CASLRRLAGAADTQYF. CDR3 DNA sequence: TGTGCCAGCCTCCGTCGGCTAGCGGGAGCGGCAGATACGCAGTATTTT.

This clonotype occurred many times. V gene TRBV28 combines with J gene TRBJ2-1; no definite D call. The germline gives CDR1 MDHEN, CDR2 SYDVKM. Trimming shortened V by 1 base and J by 8 bases, and 12 bases separated the two germline ends. This CDR3 spans 14 amino acids. The DNA of the CDR3 is TGTGCCAGCAGTTTATTATTGCTAGTCCATGAGCAGTTCTTC. This sequence encodes CASSLLLLVHEQFF.

This clonotype was seen more than once but under ten times. It may be a read error: a sequence one base away is much more abundant. The chain links TRBV7-8 to TRBJ2-7, with D unresolved. The CDR3 is made up of 13 amino acids. Germline V lookup: CDR1 SGHVS, CDR2 FQNEAQ. The ends were cut back, 1 base at V and 6 bases at J, with 10 bases in the middle. The DNA of the CDR3 is TGTGCCAGCAGCTTAGGGAGAGACTCCGAGCAGTACTTC. It codes for CASSLGRDSEQYF.

The table lists this clonotype with a few counts. Possible read error: a much larger clone is one base away. V usage is TRBV27 and J usage is TRBJ2-4, with a possible D match to TRBD1 (6 bases). The CDR3 contains 14 residues. V dropped 3 bases and J dropped 10 bases, with 16 bases sitting between them. Germline values: CDR1 MNHEY, CDR2 SMNVEV (reference sequence). CDR3 loop: CASSLRQGHSIQYF. DNA for the CDR3: TGTGCCAGCAGTTTGAGGCAGGGGCATTCGATTCAGTACTTC.

This clonotype was recorded many times. The chain uses TRBV15 and TRBJ1-2; D unresolved. Trimming stripped 1 base from V and 3 bases from J, with 9 bases between. CDR3 length: 14 residues. Germline V gene sequence: CDR1 LNHNV, CDR2 YYDKDF (reference sequence). The CDR3 loop reads CATSRGGVYYGYTF. The CDR3, as DNA: TGTGCCACCAGCAGAGGTGGGGTTTACTATGGCTACACCTTC.

This clonotype was observed many times. The gene calls are TRBV5-1 and TRBJ2-3; D perhaps matches TRBD2 (6 bases). This CDR3 region has 16 residues. V was shortened by 2 bases and J by 0 bases, with 13 bases between the two germline ends. Per germline, CDR1 SGHRS and CDR2 YFSETQ. As DNA, the CDR3 is TGCGCCAGCAGCTTTGATGGGAGGCCTAGCACAGATACGCAGTATTTT. Protein product: CASSFDGRPSTDTQYF.

This clonotype was recorded many times. The rearrangement joins TRBV12-3 or TRBV12-4 to TRBJ1-5; 7 bases line up with TRBD1. V dropped 7 bases and J dropped 2; count of bases not matched to a gene: 11. The CDR3 is 16 amino acids. DNA for the CDR3: TGTGCCAGCACCACCAATCCCGGACAGGGCAATCAGCCCCAGCATTTT. It translates to CASTTNPGQGNQPQHF.

This clonotype was recorded a few times. The chain links TRBV7-9 to TRBJ2-6, with D perhaps matching TRBD1 (6 bases). CDR3 length equals 17 residues. In germline, CDR1 is SEHNR, CDR2 FQNEAQ (reference sequence). V gave up 7 bases and J gave up 2 bases, with 18 bases separating them. The CDR3 spells CASKHAGTSPGANVLTF. CDR3 nucleotides: TGTGCCAGCAAGCACGCTGGGACATCGCCTGGGGCCAACGTCCTGACTTTC.

This clonotype was counted a few times. The rearrangement uses TRBV29-1 and TRBJ1-5; maybe TRBD1 (5 bases). The germline CDR1 and CDR2 sequences are SQVTM and ANQGSEA. V lost 0 bases and J 1 base, leaving 13 bases between the germline ends. The CDR3 is 16 residues long. CDR3 amino acids: CSVEDTLRESNQPQHF. The CDR3 DNA sequence: TGCAGCGTTGAAGACACCCTCAGGGAGAGCAATCAGCCCCAGCATTTT.

Ten or more counts support this clonotype. J is TRBJ1-5 and V is TRBV5-1, with D unresolved. Between the trimmed V and J ends, which lost 6 bases and 5 bases, there was a span of 12 bases. Germline assignment: CDR1 SGHRS and CDR2 YFSETQ. This CDR3 comprises 13 residues. DNA for the CDR3: TGCGCCAGCAAGATACAGAGAGATCAGCCCCAGCATTTT. Its translation: CASKIQRDQPQHF.

This clonotype was detected many times. The chain has TRBV15 and TRBJ1-5; D remains ambiguous. This CDR3 contains 13 residues. The ends were cut back, 0 bases at V and 6 bases at J, with 6 bases in the middle. Per the germline V gene, CDR1 is LNHNV and CDR2 is YYDKDF (reference sequence). CDR3 nucleotides: TGTGCCACCAGCAGAGAGAGGACTCAGCCCCAGCATTTT. Protein sequence: CATSRERTQPQHF.

This clonotype was detected only a few times. CDR3 residues: CASSQFSGGDTDTQYF. The CDR3 DNA sequence: TGCGCCAGCAGCCAATTTAGCGGGGGAGACACAGATACGCAGTATTTT. The V call is TRBV4-1, the J call TRBJ2-3; 9 nucleotides align to TRBD2. Looked up from germline, CDR1 is MGHRA and CDR2 is YSYEKL. V shed 2 bases and J 2 bases; nucleotides not matched to a gene: 5. CDR3 length equals 16 residues.

This clonotype occurred a few times. V gene TRBV6-6 combines with J gene TRBJ2-3; no definite D call. The CDR3 length is 13 residues. The germline gives CDR1 MNHNY, CDR2 SVGAGI (reference sequence). Trimming took off 8 bases at V and 1 base at J, with 10 bases between the two ends. The DNA for the CDR3 is TGTGCCAGCGAACTTGTTGGCACAGATACGCAGTATTTT. Its protein is CASELVGTDTQYF.

This clonotype was observed at least ten times. The rearrangement uses TRBV12-3 or TRBV12-4 and TRBJ2-2; perhaps D is TRBD1 or TRBD2 (5 bases each). Trimming removed 6 bases at V and 7 bases at J, with 21 bases between. The CDR3 contains 16 residues. The CDR3 reads CASSRDPGPRVGELFF. CDR3 coding DNA: TGTGCCAGCAGCAGGGACCCGGGACCGCGCGTCGGGGAGCTGTTTTTT.

This clonotype occurred many times. The CDR3 spells CASSGTVNPYEQYF. In DNA form, the CDR3 reads TGCGCCAGCAGCGGGACGGTGAACCCCTACGAGCAGTACTTC. V usage is TRBV5-1 and J usage is TRBJ2-7; TRBD1 or TRBD2 may be the D gene (5 bases each). The V gene lost 4 bases and the J gene lost 2 bases, with 13 bases spanning the gap. Germline CDR1 reads SGHRS; CDR2 reads YFSETQ. The CDR3 is 14 residues long.

This clonotype was counted at least ten times. The rearrangement joins TRBV29-1 to TRBJ1-2; D possibly corresponds to TRBD1 (5 bases). The CDR3 length is 17 residues. Looked up from germline, CDR1 is SQVTM and CDR2 is ANQGSEA. V was cut by 0 bases and J by 5 bases, with 22 bases left in between. CDR3 protein: CSVEDRPGQGFRYGYTF. The CDR3, as DNA: TGCAGCGTTGAAGATCGCCCGGGGCAAGGGTTTAGGTATGGCTACACCTTC.

This clonotype was observed at least ten times. The V gene is TRBV14, the J gene TRBJ2-7; D is unresolved. The germline V and J ends were trimmed by 0 bases and 8 bases, with 8 bases remaining between them. CDR3 size: 12 residues. CDR1 and CDR2 from the germline V gene are SGHDN and FVKESK. CDR3 in DNA: TGTGCCAGCAGCCAAGATTGGGTAAAGCAGTACTTC. This codes for CASSQDWVKQYF.

This clonotype came up a few times. The chain has TRBV25-1 and TRBJ2-1, with TRBD2 identical over 7 bases. CDR1 MGHDK and CDR2 SYGVNS come from the germline V gene. The ends lost 8 bases at V and 5 bases at J; junction bases unmatched: 18. CDR3 length: 17 residues. As DNA, the CDR3 is TGTGCCAGCCATAATCTTTGGGCGGGAGTTTCCAACAATGAGCAGTTCTTC. Translation gives CASHNLWAGVSNNEQFF.